The 13 T cell receptor beta chains below all came from one sample that was sequenced in a study of T cell responses to AZD1222 COVID-19 vaccine listed by TCRdb under 2021. This specimen's time point label, per the study, means: baseline before first vaccination. The library was obtained by the immunoSEQ multiplex PCR assay. In its TCRdb copy, this immuneACCESS table keeps in-frame sequences only and misses some clones. Where compared with another copy, unresolved V genes explain less than half of these, and the others have no known cause. In this sample the table shows 150,000 to 200,000 clones, approximately 86% of which occur a single time. The ten largest clones represent approximately 8% of the sample. Sample: peripheral blood, taken on day 0 of AZD1222 vaccination. These receptors all stem from an adult in good health.

This chain joins TRBV28 and TRBJ1-6, with 7 bases identical to TRBD1. CDR3 length equals 14 residues. Germline V gene lookup returns CDR1 MDHEN and CDR2 SYDVKM. V shed 6 bases, J shed 9 bases, and the junction held 8 bases outside the gene matches. In DNA, the CDR3 is TGTGCCAGCAGGATCGACAGGGTAGTTTCACCCCTCCACTTT. Translating gives CASRIDRVVSPLHF.

The rearrangement links TRBV18 to TRBJ1-6; possibly TRBD1 for D (6 bases). The germline V gene encodes CDR1 KGHSH and CDR2 LQKENI. V lost 10 bases, J lost 7 bases, and 11 bases lay in between. This CDR3 is 12 amino acids long. The CDR3 loop is CATRQENSPLHF. CDR3 bases: TGTGCCACCAGACAGGAGAATTCACCCCTCCACTTT.

J is TRBJ1-1 and V is TRBV27; 7 nucleotides align to TRBD1. The CDR3 covers 14 residues. Germline CDR1 and CDR2: MNHEY and SMNVEV (reference sequence). V shed 6 bases, J shed 5 bases, and the junction held 9 bases outside the gene matches. CDR3 in amino acids: CASSLRQGWTEAFF. CDR3 nucleotide sequence: TGTGCCAGCAGCCTCCGACAGGGCTGGACTGAAGCTTTCTTT.

The chain combines TRBV5-6 with TRBJ2-1; weak D call: TRBD2 (6 bases). Trimming shortened V by 0 bases and J by 1 base, and 14 bases separated the two germline ends. The CDR3 has 17 residues. Germline CDR1 SGHDT, CDR2 YYEEEE. The CDR3 reads CASSLDRGFISYNEQFF. The CDR3, as DNA: TGTGCCAGCAGCTTGGATCGGGGGTTTATTTCCTACAATGAGCAGTTCTTC.

J is TRBJ1-1 and V is TRBV7-2; no clear D. This CDR3 is built from 14 residues. Trimming stripped 0 bases from V and 2 bases from J, with 7 bases between. Germline CDR1 is SGHTA and CDR2 is FQGNSA. The CDR3 DNA reads TGTGCCAGCAGCTTAGCGGACGCCAACACTGAAGCTTTCTTT. Translating gives CASSLADANTEAFF. The full variable domain, in which reference TRBV7-2 and TRBJ1-1 provide the parts outside the CDR3, is GAGVSQSPSNKVTEKGKDVELRCDPISGHTALYWYRQSLGQGLEFLIYFQGNSAPDKSGLPSDRFSAERTGGSVSTLTIQRTQQEDSAVYLCASSLADANTEAFFGQGTRLTVV.

The gene calls are TRBV9 and TRBJ1-1, with unresolved D. V was trimmed by 4 bases and J by 6 bases, leaving 13 bases between them. In germline, CDR1 is SGDLS, CDR2 YYNGEE. The CDR3 is made up of 13 amino acids. The CDR3, as DNA: TGTGCCAGCAGCCCGAGCAGTGGCGCTGAAGCTTTCTTT. Residues: CASSPSSGAEAFF.

The rearrangement joins TRBV11-2 to TRBJ1-1; 9 bases are shared with TRBD1. The V segment lost 1 base and the J segment 10 bases; nucleotides outside the gene matches: 10. The CDR3 spans 15 residues. Per germline, CDR1 SGHAT and CDR2 FQNNGV. CDR3 sequence: CASSLGTGDTVSAFF. The CDR3 bases are TGTGCCAGCAGCTTAGGGACAGGGGACACGGTATCAGCTTTCTTT.

The chain combines TRBV5-6 with TRBJ2-7; D gene ambiguous. Germline lookup yields CDR1 SGHDT and CDR2 YYEEEE. Trimming took 4 bases from V and 4 from J, leaving 6 bases between them. This CDR3 is built from 11 residues. The CDR3 bases are TGTGCCAGCAGCGGATCTTACGAGCAGTACTTC. Its protein is CASSGSYEQYF.

J is TRBJ2-5 and V is TRBV29-1; tentative D call: TRBD1 (5 bases). The ends were cut back, 3 bases at V and 3 bases at J, with 11 bases in the middle. The CDR3 length is 13 residues. Looked up from germline, CDR1 is SQVTM and CDR2 is ANQGSEA. The CDR3 is CSVEGQGEETQYF. Written as DNA, the CDR3 is TGCAGCGTTGAGGGCCAGGGTGAAGAGACCCAGTACTTC.

Points on this clone: Other nucleotide sequences in the sample specify the same CDR3. The rearrangement links TRBV7-3 to TRBJ1-1; D gene uncertain. Germline V gene lookup returns CDR1 SGHTA and CDR2 FQGTGA. The CDR3 totals 13 residues. The ends were cut back, 0 bases at V and 2 bases at J, with 4 bases in the middle. CDR3 bases: TGTGCCAGCAGCTTAACGGTAAACACTGAAGCTTTCTTT. Translation gives CASSLTVNTEAFF.

This sequence joins TRBV19 and TRBJ1-1; a possible D gene is TRBD1 (5 bases). With 3 bases removed from V and 5 bases from J, the gap between germline ends came to 19 bases. This CDR3 is 16 amino acids long. Germline V lookup: CDR1 LNHDA, CDR2 SQIVND (reference sequence). CDR3: CASSIKVTALDTEAFF. In DNA, the CDR3 is TGTGCCAGTAGTATTAAGGTGACAGCCCTGGATACTGAAGCTTTCTTT. Variable domain in full (rest from reference TRBV19 and TRBJ1-1): DGGITQSPKYLFRKEGQNVTLSCEQNLNHDAMYWYRQDPGQGLRLIYYSQIVNDFQKGDIAEGYSVSREKKESFPLTVTSAQKNPTAFYLCASSIKVTALDTEAFFGQGTRLTVV.

The gene calls are TRBV19 and TRBJ2-7, with D hard to call. CDR3 size: 15 residues. V was cut by 4 bases and J by 5 bases, with 18 bases left in between. Per germline, CDR1 LNHDA and CDR2 SQIVND (reference sequence). The CDR3 spells CASSRNPVGPHEQYF. In DNA, the CDR3 is TGTGCCAGTAGTAGGAACCCCGTTGGCCCTCACGAGCAGTACTTC.

This chain links TRBV27 with TRBJ2-7; 8 bases map to TRBD1. The germline gives CDR1 MNHEY, CDR2 SMNVEV (reference sequence). The CDR3 is 13 amino acids. With V trimmed by 4 bases and J by 4 bases, 3 bases remained unmatched. The CDR3 DNA reads as TGTGCCAGCAGTTGGACAGGGAAATACGAGCAGTACTTC. Translation: CASSWTGKYEQYF.